This T cell receptor (beta chain) was captured in a study of early T cells in non-severe SARS-CoV-2 infection. MiXCR, run by TCRdb on the 5' RACE reads, gives a single entry per CDR3 protein. The table has approximately 29,000 distinct CDR3 sequences, 5.8% seen once. By share, this clonotype ranks as medium-sized. CDR3 length: 16 residues. Trimming cost V 0 bases and J 8 bases; bases outside gene matches: 8. Germline V CDR1 and CDR2: SGHDN, FVKESK. This chain links TRBV14 with TRBJ2-1; 9 bases line up with TRBD2. The clonotype comes from an adult who was a healthcare worker with PCR-confirmed SARS-CoV-2 infection or an uninfected control (not recorded which). The sequencing sample was made of whole blood. The CDR3 spells CASSQDLREGRYEQFF. In nucleotides, the CDR3 is TGTGCCAGCAGCCAAGATTTGCGGGAGGGCCGATATGAGCAGTTCTTC.